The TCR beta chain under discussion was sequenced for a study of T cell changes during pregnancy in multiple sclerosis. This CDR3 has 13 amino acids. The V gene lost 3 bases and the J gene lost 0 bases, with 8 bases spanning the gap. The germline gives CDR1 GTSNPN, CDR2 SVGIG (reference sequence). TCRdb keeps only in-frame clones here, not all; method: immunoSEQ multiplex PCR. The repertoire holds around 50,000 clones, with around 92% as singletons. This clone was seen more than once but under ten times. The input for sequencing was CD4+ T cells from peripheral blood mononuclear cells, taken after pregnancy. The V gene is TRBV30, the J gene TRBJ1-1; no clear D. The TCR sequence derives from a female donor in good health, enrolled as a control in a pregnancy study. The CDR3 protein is CAWRRLLNTEAFF. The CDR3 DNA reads TGTGCCTGGAGACGACTCTTGAACACTGAAGCTTTCTTT.